The present TCR beta chain was sequenced within a study of CXCR3-negative and CXCR3-positive naive CD8 T cells. The authors made the TRB cDNA libraries by 5' RACE using UMI labels. TCRdb reworked the 5' RACE reads into one entry per CDR3 protein, no DNA. Its table lists about 89,000 distinct CDR3 sequences. General study findings and limits: Similar TRBV-TRBJ usage was seen in naive cells (both CXCR3-negative and CXCR3-positive), but memory cells differed. The TRB CDR3s that CXCR3-positive naive cells carried were more hydrophobic than those of CXCR3-negative naive cells. Expression of CXCR3 was partially reduced after cryopreservation, and fresh PBMCs were used in most assays.

Of note for this clonotype: What it binds is unknown.

Phenotypically, naive CD8+ T cells corresponded to CD45RO-CCR7+CD27+CD95-. The CDR3 extends over 14 amino acids. Germline V lookup: CDR1 SQVTM, CDR2 ANQGSEA. Source material: naive CXCR3+ CD8+ T cells from blood. The subset here: CD45RO-CCR7+CD27+CD95- naive CD8+ T cells expressing CXCR3 (TNR3+). This rearrangement joins TRBV29-1 to TRBJ2-7. This TCR derives from a human donor in good health. Some clones in this sample may be carry-over from other donors' samples. The chain's CDR3 is CSLESGRASYEQYF.